This T cell receptor beta chain appears in the sequencing data of a study of T-cell memory formation after mild COVID-19. Broader study findings: Contracting CD8+ clones were enriched in EMRA, CD4+ mainly in CM and EM. Cross-reactive memory appears to have joined, as suggested by some responding clones showing up in pre-infection memory. Later expanders leaned CD4+, whereas day 15 to 85 contracting clones were balanced CD4/CD8.

Notes on this clonotype: Antigen: not known.

Using constant-segment primers, 5'RACE produced TCR alpha and TCR beta cDNA libraries carrying sample barcodes and UMIs. TCRdb processed the 5' RACE reads anew with MiXCR; each CDR3 protein has one entry. The sample has more than 150,000 distinct CDR3 sequences; around a tenth are singletons. V trimming: 0 bases; J trimming: 0 bases; junction bases outside the gene matches: 7. The germline V gene encodes CDR1 LGHNA and CDR2 YSLEER. The CDR3 is made up of 19 amino acids. The rearrangement joins TRBV4-3 to TRBJ2-3, with 12 nucleotides matching TRBD2. Sequenced sample: PBMCs or a T cell subset sorted from them (not recorded which). The TCR sequence derives from a man aged 18 to 29 who had mild COVID-19 (a few samples of this study predate the infection). Cell type and time point are not known. CDR3 in DNA: TGCGCCAGCAGCCAAGATTCACTAGCGGGGGGCTCTAGCACAGATACGCAGTATTTT. This codes for CASSQDSLAGGSSTDTQYF.